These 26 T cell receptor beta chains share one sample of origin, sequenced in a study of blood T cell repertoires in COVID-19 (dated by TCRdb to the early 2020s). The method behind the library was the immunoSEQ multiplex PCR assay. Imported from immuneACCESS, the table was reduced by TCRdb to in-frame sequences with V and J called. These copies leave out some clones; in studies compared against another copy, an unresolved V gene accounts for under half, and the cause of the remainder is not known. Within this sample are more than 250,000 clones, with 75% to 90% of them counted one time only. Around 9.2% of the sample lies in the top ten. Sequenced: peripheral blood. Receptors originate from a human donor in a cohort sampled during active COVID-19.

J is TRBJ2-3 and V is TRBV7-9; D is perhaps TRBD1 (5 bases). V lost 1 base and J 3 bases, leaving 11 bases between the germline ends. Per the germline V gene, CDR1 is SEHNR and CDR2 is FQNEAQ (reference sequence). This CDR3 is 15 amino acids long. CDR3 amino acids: CASSLVLTDTDTQYF. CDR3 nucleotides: TGTGCCAGCAGCTTAGTGCTGACAGATACAGATACGCAGTATTTT. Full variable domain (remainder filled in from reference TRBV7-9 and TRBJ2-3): DTGVSQNPRHKITKRGQNVTFRCDPISEHNRLYWYRQTLGQGPEFLTYFQNEAQLEKSRLLSDRFSAERPKGSFSTLEIQRTEQGDSAMYLCASSLVLTDTDTQYFGPGTRLTVL.

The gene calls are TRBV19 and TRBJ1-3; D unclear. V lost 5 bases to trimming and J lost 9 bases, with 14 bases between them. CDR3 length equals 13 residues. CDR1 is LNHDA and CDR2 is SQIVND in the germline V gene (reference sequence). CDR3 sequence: CASSPRQAGTIYF. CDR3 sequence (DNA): TGTGCCAGTAGTCCCCGCCAAGCCGGCACCATATATTTT.

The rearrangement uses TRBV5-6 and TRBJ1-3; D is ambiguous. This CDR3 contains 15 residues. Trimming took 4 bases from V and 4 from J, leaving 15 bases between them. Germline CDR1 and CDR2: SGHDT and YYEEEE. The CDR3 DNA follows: TGTGCCAGCAGCACGGCTCGAGCGTCGGGAAACACCATATATTTT. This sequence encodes CASSTARASGNTIYF.

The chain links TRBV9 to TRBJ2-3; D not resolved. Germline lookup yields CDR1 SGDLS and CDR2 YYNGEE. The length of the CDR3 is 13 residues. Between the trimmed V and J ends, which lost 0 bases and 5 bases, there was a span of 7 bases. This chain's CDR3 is CASSVAMVDTQYF. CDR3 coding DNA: TGTGCCAGCAGCGTAGCTATGGTAGATACGCAGTATTTT.

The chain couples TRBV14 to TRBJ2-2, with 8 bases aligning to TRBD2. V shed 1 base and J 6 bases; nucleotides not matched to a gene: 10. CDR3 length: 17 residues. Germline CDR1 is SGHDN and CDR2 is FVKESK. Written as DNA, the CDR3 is TGTGCCAGCAGCCAAGTAACGGGACTAGTTCGCGCCGGGGAGCTGTTTTTT. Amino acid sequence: CASSQVTGLVRAGELFF.

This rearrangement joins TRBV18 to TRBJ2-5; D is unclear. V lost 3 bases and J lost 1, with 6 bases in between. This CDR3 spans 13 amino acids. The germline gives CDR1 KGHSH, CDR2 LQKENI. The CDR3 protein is CASSPSVQETQYF. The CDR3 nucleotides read TGTGCCAGCTCACCGTCGGTCCAAGAGACCCAGTACTTC. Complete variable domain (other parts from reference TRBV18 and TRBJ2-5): NAGVMQNPRHLVRRRGQEARLRCSPMKGHSHVYWYRQLPEEGLKFMVYLQKENIIDESGMPKERFSAEFPKEGPSILRIQQVVRGDSAAYFCASSPSVQETQYFGPGTRLLVL.

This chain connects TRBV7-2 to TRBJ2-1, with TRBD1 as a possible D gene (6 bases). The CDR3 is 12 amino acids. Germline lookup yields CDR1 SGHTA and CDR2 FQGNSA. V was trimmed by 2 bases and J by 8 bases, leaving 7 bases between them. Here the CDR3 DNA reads TGTGCCAGCAGCTTATGGGGGCATGAGCAGTTCTTC. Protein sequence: CASSLWGHEQFF.

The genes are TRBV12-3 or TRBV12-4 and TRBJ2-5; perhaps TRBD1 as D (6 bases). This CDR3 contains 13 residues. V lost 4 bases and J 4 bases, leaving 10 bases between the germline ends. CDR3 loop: CASSYQGRETQYF. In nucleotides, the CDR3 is TGTGCCAGCAGTTACCAGGGGAGAGAGACCCAGTACTTC.

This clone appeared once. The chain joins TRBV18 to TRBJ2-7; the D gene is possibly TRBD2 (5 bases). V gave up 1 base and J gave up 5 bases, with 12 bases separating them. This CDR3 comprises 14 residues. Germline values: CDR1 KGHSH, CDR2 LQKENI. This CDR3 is CASSPRAGVDEQYF. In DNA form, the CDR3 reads TGTGCCAGCTCACCACGGGCGGGCGTCGACGAGCAGTACTTC. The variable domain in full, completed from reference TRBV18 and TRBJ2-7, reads NAGVMQNPRHLVRRRGQEARLRCSPMKGHSHVYWYRQLPEEGLKFMVYLQKENIIDESGMPKERFSAEFPKEGPSILRIQQVVRGDSAAYFCASSPRAGVDEQYFGPGTRLTVT.

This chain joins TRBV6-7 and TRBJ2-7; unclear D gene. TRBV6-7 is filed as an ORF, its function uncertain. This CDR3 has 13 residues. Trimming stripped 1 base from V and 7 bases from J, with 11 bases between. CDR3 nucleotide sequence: TGTGCCAGCAGTTACTTTCTGCTCGGGGAGCAGTACTTC. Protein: CASSYFLLGEQYF.

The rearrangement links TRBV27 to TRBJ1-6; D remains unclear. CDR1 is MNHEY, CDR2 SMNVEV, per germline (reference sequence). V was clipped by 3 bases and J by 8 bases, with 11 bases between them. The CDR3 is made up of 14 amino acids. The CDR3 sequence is CASSLGRSYSPLHF. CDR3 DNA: TGTGCCAGCAGTTTGGGCAGAAGCTATTCACCCCTCCACTTT.

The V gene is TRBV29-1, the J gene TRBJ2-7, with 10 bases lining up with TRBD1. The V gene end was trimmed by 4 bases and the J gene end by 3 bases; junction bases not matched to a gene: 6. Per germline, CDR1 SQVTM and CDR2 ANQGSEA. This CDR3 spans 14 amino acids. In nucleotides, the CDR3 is TGCAGCGTTGCCCCCGGGACAGGGGACTACGAGCAGTACTTC. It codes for CSVAPGTGDYEQYF.

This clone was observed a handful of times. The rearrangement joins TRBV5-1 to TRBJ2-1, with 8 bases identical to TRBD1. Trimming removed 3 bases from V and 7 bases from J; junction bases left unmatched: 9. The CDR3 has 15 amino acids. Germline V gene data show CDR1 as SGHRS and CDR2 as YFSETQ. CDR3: CASSYQGAPGNEQFF. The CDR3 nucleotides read TGCGCCAGCAGCTATCAGGGGGCCCCGGGAAATGAGCAGTTCTTC.

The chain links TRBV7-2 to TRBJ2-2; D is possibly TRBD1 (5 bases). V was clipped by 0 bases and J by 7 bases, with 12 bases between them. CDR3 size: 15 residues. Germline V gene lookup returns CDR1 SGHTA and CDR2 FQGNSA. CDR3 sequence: CASSLAAVQGGELFF. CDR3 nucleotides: TGTGCCAGCAGCTTAGCGGCAGTCCAGGGCGGGGAGCTGTTTTTT.

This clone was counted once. The CDR3 DNA reads as TGCGCCAGCGCCGGGGGGATGTACGTTCGGGACTACACCTTC. Amino acid sequence: CASAGGMYVRDYTF. The V call is TRBV5-1, the J call TRBJ1-2; D may be TRBD1 (5 bases). V was shortened by 7 bases and J by 10 bases, with 23 bases between the two germline ends. The CDR3 consists of 14 residues. The germline gives CDR1 SGHRS, CDR2 YFSETQ.

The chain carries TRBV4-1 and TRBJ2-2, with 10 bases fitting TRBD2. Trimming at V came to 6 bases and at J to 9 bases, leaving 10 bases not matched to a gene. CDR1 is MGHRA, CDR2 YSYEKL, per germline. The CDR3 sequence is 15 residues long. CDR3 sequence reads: CASRGLAGEARELFF. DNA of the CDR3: TGCGCCAGCAGAGGGCTAGCGGGAGAGGCTAGGGAGCTGTTTTTT.

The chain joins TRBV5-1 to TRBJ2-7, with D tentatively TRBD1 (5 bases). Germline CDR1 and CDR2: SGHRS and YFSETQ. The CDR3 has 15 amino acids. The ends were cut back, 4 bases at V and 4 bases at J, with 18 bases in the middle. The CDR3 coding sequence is TGCGCCAGCAGCGTCAGGGTGAGCCCTACTTACGAGCAGTACTTC. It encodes CASSVRVSPTYEQYF. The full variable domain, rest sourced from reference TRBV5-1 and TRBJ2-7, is KAGVTQTPRYLIKTRGQQVTLSCSPISGHRSVSWYQQTPGQGLQFLFEYFSETQRNKGNFPGRFSGRQFSNSRSEMNVSTLELGDSALYLCASSVRVSPTYEQYFGPGTRLTVT.

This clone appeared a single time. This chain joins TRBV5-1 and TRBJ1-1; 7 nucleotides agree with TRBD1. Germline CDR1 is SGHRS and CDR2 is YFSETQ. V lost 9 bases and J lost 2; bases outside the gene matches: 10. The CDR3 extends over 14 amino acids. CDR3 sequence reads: CATSPGGANTEAFF. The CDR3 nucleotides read TGCGCCACCTCTCCAGGGGGAGCCAACACTGAAGCTTTCTTT. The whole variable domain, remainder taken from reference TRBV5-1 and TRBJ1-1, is KAGVTQTPRYLIKTRGQQVTLSCSPISGHRSVSWYQQTPGQGLQFLFEYFSETQRNKGNFPGRFSGRQFSNSRSEMNVSTLELGDSALYLCATSPGGANTEAFFGQGTRLTVV.

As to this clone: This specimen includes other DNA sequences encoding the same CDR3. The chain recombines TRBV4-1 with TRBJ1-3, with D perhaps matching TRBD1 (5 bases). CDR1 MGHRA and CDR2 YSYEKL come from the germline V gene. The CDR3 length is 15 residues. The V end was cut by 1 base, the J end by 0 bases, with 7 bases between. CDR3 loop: CASSQGGGSGNTIYF. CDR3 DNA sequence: TGCGCCAGCAGCCAAGGCGGGGGCTCTGGAAACACCATATATTTT.

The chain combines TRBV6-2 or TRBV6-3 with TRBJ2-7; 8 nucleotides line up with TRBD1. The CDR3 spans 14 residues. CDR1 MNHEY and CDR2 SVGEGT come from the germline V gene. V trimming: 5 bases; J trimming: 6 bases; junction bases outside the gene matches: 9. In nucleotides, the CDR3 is TGTGCCAGCAGTATCTCCGGGACAGGTCGCGAGCAGTACTTC. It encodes CASSISGTGREQYF.

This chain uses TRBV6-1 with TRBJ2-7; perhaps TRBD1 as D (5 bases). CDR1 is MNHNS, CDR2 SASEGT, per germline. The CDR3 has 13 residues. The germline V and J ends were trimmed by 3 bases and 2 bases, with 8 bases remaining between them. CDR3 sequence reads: CASSETETYEQYF. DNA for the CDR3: TGTGCCAGCAGTGAGACAGAAACCTACGAGCAGTACTTC.

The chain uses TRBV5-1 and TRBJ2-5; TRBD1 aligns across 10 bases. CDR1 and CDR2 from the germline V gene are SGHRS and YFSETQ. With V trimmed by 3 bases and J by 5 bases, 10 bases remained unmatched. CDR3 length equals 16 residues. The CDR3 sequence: CASSSGPGQGFETQYF. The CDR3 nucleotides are TGCGCCAGCAGCTCAGGACCGGGACAGGGGTTTGAGACCCAGTACTTC.

This chain's CDR3 is CASSVLVVTDTQYF. The DNA for the CDR3 is TGTGCCAGCAGCGTTCTGGTAGTCACAGATACGCAGTATTTT. V is TRBV9 and J is TRBJ2-3; no clear D gene. CDR1 SGDLS and CDR2 YYNGEE come from the germline V gene. V was trimmed by 2 bases and J by 2 bases, leaving 9 bases between them. The CDR3 covers 14 residues. Filled out from reference TRBV9 and TRBJ2-3, the complete variable domain reads DSGVTQTPKHLITATGQRVTLRCSPRSGDLSVYWYQQSLDQGLQFLIQYYNGEERAKGNILERFSAQQFPDLHSELNLSSLELGDSALYFCASSVLVVTDTQYFGPGTRLTVL.

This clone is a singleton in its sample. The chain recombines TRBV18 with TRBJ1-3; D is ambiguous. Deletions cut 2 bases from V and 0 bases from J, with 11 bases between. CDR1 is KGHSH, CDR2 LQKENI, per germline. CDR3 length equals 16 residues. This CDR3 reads CASSPTGGSSGNTIYF. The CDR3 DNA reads TGTGCCAGCTCACCAACCGGTGGGAGCTCTGGAAACACCATATATTTT.

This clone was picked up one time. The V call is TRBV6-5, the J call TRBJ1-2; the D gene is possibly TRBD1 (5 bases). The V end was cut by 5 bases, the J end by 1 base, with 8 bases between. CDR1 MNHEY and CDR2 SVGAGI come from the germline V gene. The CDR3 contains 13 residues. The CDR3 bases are TGTGCCAGCAGTCGGGGGAGTAACTATGGCTACACCTTC. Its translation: CASSRGSNYGYTF.

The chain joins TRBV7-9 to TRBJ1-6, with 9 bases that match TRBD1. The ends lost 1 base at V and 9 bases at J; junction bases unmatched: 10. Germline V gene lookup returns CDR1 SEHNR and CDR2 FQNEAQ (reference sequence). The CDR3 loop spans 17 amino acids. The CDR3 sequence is CASSLGLSGQGRSPLHF. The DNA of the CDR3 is TGTGCCAGCAGCTTAGGTCTTTCGGGACAGGGCCGTTCACCCCTCCACTTT.